This T cell receptor (beta chain) was recorded in a study of cytomegalovirus exposure and HLA in healthy donors. Across the whole study: From about 180 million T cells, an earlier analysis saw 120 million or so unique TCR beta sequences. Overall study results and limits: The study found most TCR sequences rare, yet found some public TCRs in many donors. The classifier, whose performance was assessed in both the original and validation cohorts, reportedly diagnosed cytomegalovirus status with high specificity and sensitivity.

PCR used 60 Vbeta primers and 13 Jbeta primers. In the authors' workflow: A later analysis counted around 80 million unique TCR beta chains, around 10 million shared. The repertoire was sequenced with immunoSEQ multiplex PCR; TCRdb's copy has only in-frame clones and lacks some. For V, J and clone size, that table is used; D and trimming come from the DNA. This table holds some 160,000 clones, around 80% found once. As to this clone: The antigen is unknown.

Germline values: CDR1 SNHLY, CDR2 FYNNEI. The CDR3 totals 15 residues. The V gene end was trimmed by 3 bases and the J gene end by 8 bases; junction bases not matched to a gene: 10. Sequences were obtained from PBMCs. The sequence came from a male donor in good health and CMV-seropositive. The chain recombines TRBV2 with TRBJ1-2; 9 bases match TRBD1. CDR3 nucleotides: TGTGCCAGCAGTGAGAGGACAGGGGCTATCCAAGGCTACACCTTC. Its translation: CASSERTGAIQGYTF.